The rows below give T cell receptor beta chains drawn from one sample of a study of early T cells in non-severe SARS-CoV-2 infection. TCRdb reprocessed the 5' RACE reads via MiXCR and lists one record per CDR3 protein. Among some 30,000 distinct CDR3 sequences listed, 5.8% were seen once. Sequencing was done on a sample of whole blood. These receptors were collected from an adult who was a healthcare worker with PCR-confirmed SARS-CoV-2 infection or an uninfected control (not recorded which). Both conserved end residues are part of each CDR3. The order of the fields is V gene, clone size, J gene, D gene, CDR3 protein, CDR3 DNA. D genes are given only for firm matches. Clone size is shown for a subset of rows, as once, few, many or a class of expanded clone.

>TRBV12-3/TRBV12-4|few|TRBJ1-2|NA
CASSLAPFAGAYGYTF
TGTGCCAGCAGTTTAGCGCCCTTCGCCGGGGCCTATGGCTACACCTTC
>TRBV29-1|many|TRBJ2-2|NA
CSVGHTGELFF
TGCAGCGTTGGTCACACCGGGGAGCTGTTTTTT
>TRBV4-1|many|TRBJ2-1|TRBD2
CASRNGLASYNEQFF
TGCGCCAGCAGAAACGGACTAGCCTCCTACAATGAGCAGTTCTTC
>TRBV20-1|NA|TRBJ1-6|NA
CSAEDPPGANSPLHF
TGCAGTGCTGAGGACCCTCCAGGGGCAAATTCACCCCTCCACTTT
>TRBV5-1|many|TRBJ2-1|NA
CASSLYSSASSYNEQFF
TGCGCCAGCAGCTTGTATTCTAGCGCGAGCTCCTACAATGAGCAGTTCTTC
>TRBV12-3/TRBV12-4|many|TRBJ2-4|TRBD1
CASRVTGGKNIQYF
TGTGCCAGCAGGGTGACAGGGGGCAAAAACATTCAGTACTTC
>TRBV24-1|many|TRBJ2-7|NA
CATEDNSYEQYF
TGTGCCACGGAAGACAACTCCTACGAGCAGTACTTC
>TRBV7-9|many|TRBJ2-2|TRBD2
CASSLGTSGVTGELFF
TGTGCCAGCAGCCTTGGGACTAGCGGAGTCACCGGGGAGCTGTTTTTT
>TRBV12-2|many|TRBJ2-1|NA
CASRLVVTSGGAEWSGEQFF
TGTGCAAGTCGCTTAGTCGTGACTAGCGGGGGGGCCGAATGGAGCGGTGAGCAGTTCTTC
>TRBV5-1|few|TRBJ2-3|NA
CASSLGRLLLGDTQYF
TGCGCCAGCAGCTTGGGTCGGCTTCTGTTGGGAGATACGCAGTATTTT
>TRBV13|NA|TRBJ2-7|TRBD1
CASSGQGGAAYEQYF
TGTGCCAGCAGCGGACAGGGGGGTGCCGCCTACGAGCAGTACTTC
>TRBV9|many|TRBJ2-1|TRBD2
CASSVGGLAAYNEQFF
TGTGCCAGCAGCGTAGGAGGACTAGCGGCCTACAATGAGCAGTTCTTC
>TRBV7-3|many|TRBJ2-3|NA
CASSLGAEKYF
TGTGCCAGCAGCTTAGGGGCGGAGAAGTATTTT
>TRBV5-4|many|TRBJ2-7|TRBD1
CASSLPEDREQYF
TGTGCCAGCAGCTTACCCGAGGACAGGGAGCAGTACTTC
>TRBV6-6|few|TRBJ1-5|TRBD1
CASSYSFFGDRGNQPQHF
TGTGCCAGCAGTTACTCGTTTTTCGGGGACAGGGGTAATCAGCCCCAGCATTTT
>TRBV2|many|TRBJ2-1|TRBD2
CASSESSGGWNEQFF
TGTGCCAGCAGTGAATCTAGCGGGGGATGGAATGAGCAGTTCTTC
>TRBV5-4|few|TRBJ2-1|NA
CASNFRGATYNEQFF
TGTGCCAGCAACTTTAGAGGGGCAACCTACAATGAGCAGTTCTTC
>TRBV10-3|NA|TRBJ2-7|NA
CAISESKRGYEQYF
TGTGCCATCAGTGAGTCGAAGAGGGGCTACGAGCAGTACTTC
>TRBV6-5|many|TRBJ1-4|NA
CASSYSWANEKLFF
TGTGCCAGCAGTTACTCATGGGCAAATGAAAAACTGTTTTTT
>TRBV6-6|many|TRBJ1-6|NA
CASRMGGLNSPLHF
TGTGCCAGCCGTATGGGGGGGCTAAATTCACCCCTCCACTTT
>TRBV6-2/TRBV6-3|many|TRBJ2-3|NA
CASSYSFQGSASTDTQYF
TGTGCCAGCAGTTACTCCTTTCAGGGGAGTGCTAGCACAGATACGCAGTATTTT
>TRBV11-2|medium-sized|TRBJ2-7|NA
CASRAFYEQYF
TGTGCCAGCAGGGCATTCTACGAGCAGTACTTC
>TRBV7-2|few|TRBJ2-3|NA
CASSLKTEHGTDTQYF
TGTGCCAGCAGCTTAAAGACAGAGCACGGCACAGATACGCAGTATTTT
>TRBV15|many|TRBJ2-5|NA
CATSRDIQETQYF
TGTGCCACCAGCAGAGATATACAAGAGACCCAGTACTTC
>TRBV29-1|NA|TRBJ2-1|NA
CSVAEQGDYNEQFF
TGCAGCGTTGCAGAACAGGGTGACTACAATGAGCAGTTCTTC
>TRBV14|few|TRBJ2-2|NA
CASSRRGRTGELFF
TGTGCCAGCAGCCGCCGGGGGAGAACCGGGGAGCTGTTTTTT
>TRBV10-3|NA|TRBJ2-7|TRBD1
CAALRDRGYEQYF
TGTGCCGCACTCCGGGACAGGGGTTACGAGCAGTACTTC
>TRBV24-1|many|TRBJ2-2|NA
CATSDFAGLTGELFF
TGTGCCACCAGTGATTTCGCGGGGCTCACCGGGGAGCTGTTTTTT
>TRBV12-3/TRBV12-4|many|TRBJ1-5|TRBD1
CASSTRDRLNQPQHF
TGTGCCAGCAGCACCCGGGACAGGCTCAATCAGCCCCAGCATTTT
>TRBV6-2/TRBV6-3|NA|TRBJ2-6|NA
CASSYKGSGANVLTF
TGTGCCAGCAGTTACAAGGGATCTGGGGCCAACGTCCTGACTTTC
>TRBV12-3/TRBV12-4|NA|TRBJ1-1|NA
CASSPPGPSNTEAFF
TGTGCCAGCAGTCCTCCCGGGCCCTCGAACACTGAAGCTTTCTTT
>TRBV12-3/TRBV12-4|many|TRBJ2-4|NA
CASSFQVEGSIQYF
TGTGCCAGCAGTTTCCAGGTGGAGGGAAGCATTCAGTACTTC
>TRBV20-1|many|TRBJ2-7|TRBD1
CSARSKAGTGGEQYF
TGCAGTGCTAGGTCGAAGGCCGGGACAGGGGGCGAGCAGTACTTC
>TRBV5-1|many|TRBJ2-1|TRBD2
CASSPGLAKGEQFF
TGCGCCAGCAGCCCGGGACTAGCGAAGGGTGAGCAGTTCTTC
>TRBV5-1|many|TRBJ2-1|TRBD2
CASSQDSTSGRIYNEQFF
TGCGCCAGCAGCCAGGACAGCACTAGCGGGAGGATTTACAATGAGCAGTTCTTC
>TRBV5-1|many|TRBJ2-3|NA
CASSLGQYTDTQYF
TGCGCCAGCAGCTTGGGACAGTACACAGATACGCAGTATTTT
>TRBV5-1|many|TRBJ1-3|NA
CASSTGPTGNTIYF
TGCGCCAGCAGCACGGGACCGACTGGAAACACCATATATTTT
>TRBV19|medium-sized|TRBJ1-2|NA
CASSTPLERLWGYTF
TGTGCCAGTAGTACCCCGCTGGAGAGGTTGTGGGGCTACACCTTC
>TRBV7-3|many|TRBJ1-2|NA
CASSPLGQYGYTF
TGTGCCAGCAGCCCACTGGGGCAATATGGCTACACCTTC
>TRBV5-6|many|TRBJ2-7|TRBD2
CASSPPWGRGTESYEQYF
TGTGCCAGCAGCCCCCCATGGGGGAGGGGTACGGAGTCCTACGAGCAGTACTTC
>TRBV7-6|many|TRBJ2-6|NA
CASSLMSVSGANVLTF
TGTGCCAGCAGCTTAATGTCGGTCTCTGGGGCCAACGTCCTGACTTTC
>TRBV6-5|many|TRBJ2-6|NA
CASTVTGSGANVLTF
TGTGCCAGCACCGTAACAGGGTCTGGGGCCAACGTCCTGACTTTC
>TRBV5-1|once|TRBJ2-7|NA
CASSSAAQGQSYEQYF
TGCGCCAGCAGCTCGGCGGCACAGGGTCAAAGTTACGAGCAGTACTTC
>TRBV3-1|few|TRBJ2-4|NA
CASSFAKNIQYF
TGTGCCAGCAGCTTCGCCAAAAACATTCAGTACTTC
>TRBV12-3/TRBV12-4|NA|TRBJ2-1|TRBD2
CASSLLAGYNEQFF
TGTGCCAGCAGTTTACTAGCGGGATACAATGAGCAGTTCTTC
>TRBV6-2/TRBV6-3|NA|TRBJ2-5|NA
CASSYLETQYF
TGTGCCAGCAGTTACTTAGAGACCCAGTACTTC
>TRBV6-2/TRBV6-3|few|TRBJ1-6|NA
CASSYEVGSPLHF
TGTGCCAGCAGTTACGAAGTGGGATCACCCCTCCACTTT
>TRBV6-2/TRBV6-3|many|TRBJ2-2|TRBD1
CASNGQGHTGELFF
TGTGCCAGCAATGGACAGGGGCACACCGGGGAGCTGTTTTTT
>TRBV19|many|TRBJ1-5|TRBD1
CASGTGDGNQPQHF
TGTGCCAGTGGGACAGGGGATGGCAATCAGCCCCAGCATTTT
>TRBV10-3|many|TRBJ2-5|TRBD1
CAISEPGQQETQYF
TGTGCCATCAGTGAGCCGGGACAGCAAGAGACCCAGTACTTC
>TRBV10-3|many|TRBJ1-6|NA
CAISDEGTYNSPLHF
TGTGCCATCAGTGACGAGGGAACCTATAATTCACCCCTCCACTTT
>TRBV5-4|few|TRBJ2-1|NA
CASSLYPPRGGYEQFF
TGTGCCAGCAGCTTGTATCCACCCAGGGGTGGTTATGAGCAGTTCTTC
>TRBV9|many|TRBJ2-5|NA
CASSVDRRRLTQYF
TGTGCCAGCAGCGTAGACCGGCGGCGGTTGACCCAGTACTTC